The 17 T cell receptor beta chains in this list originate from one sample, sequenced in a study of blood T cells in healthy people across ages (dated by TCRdb to between 2014 and 2017). The method was 5' RACE. Sequenced using an Illumina HiSeq 2500. A second PCR of about 6 to 11 cycles was run with a J-beta primer mix and a sample-barcoded 5' primer. TCRdb itself trimmed the public reads at Q25 with fastp, ran MiXCR and retained productive beta chains. All rows with the same CDR3 protein become a single entry with the most common DNA and genes. In all, the sample holds about 1.8 million distinct CDR3 sequences, and roughly 49% of those were seen once. Roughly 2% of the sample belongs to the ten largest clones. The sample was blood. These receptors came from a woman aged 40 to 50 in good health.

The V gene is TRBV6-2 or TRBV6-3, the J gene TRBJ2-2, with D perhaps matching TRBD1 (5 bases). Germline lookup yields CDR1 MNHEY and CDR2 SVGEGT. Trimming left V 7 bases short and J 0 bases short, with 9 bases between. The CDR3 is 14 residues long. CDR3: CASKGHANTGELFF. CDR3 sequence (DNA): TGTGCCAGCAAGGGGCACGCGAACACCGGGGAGCTGTTTTTT.

The chain couples TRBV6-2 or TRBV6-3 to TRBJ2-5; 9 bases are shared with TRBD2. The DNA end is a closer match to TRBJ2-7, so the J assignment may be wrong. The length of the CDR3 is 13 residues. Germline lookup yields CDR1 MNHEY and CDR2 SVGEGT. CDR3 protein: CATAGGRGVEQYF. CDR3 sequence (DNA): TGTGCCACCGCGGGAGGGAGGGGAGTCGAGCAGTACTTC.

The chain has TRBV6-2 or TRBV6-3 and TRBJ1-6; D remains unclear. With 8 bases removed from V and 9 bases from J, the gap between germline ends came to 14 bases. Germline loops: CDR1 MNHEY, CDR2 SVGEGT. This CDR3 region has 13 residues. As DNA, the CDR3 is TGTGCCAGCGACGAAGGGCGGGTTTCACCCCTCCACTTT. Its translation: CASDEGRVSPLHF.

This clonotype was counted between two and nine times. At one end the junction does not follow the germline gene, possibly because of a read error. The chain's CDR3 is CDSSPQETQYF. The CDR3 nucleotides read TGTGACAGCTCACCACAAGAGACCCAGTACTTC. The chain uses TRBV18 and TRBJ2-5; D remains ambiguous. The CDR3 runs 11 residues. Germline values: CDR1 KGHSH, CDR2 LQKENI. Full variable domain (rest looked up from reference TRBV18 and TRBJ2-5): NAGVMQNPRHLVRRRGQEARLRCSPMKGHSHVYWYRQLPEEGLKFMVYLQKENIIDESGMPKERFSAEFPKEGPSILRIQQVVRGDSAAYFCDSSPQETQYFGPGTRLLVL.

This clonotype appeared many times. The chain is built from TRBV10-3 and TRBJ2-7; TRBD1 matches 9 bases. Looked up from germline, CDR1 is ENHRY and CDR2 is SYGVKD. Losses at the gene ends were 3 bases for V and 3 bases for J; bases not matched to a gene: 6. The CDR3 runs 15 residues. The CDR3 protein is CAISDPTGGSYEQYF. Here the CDR3 DNA reads TGTGCCATCAGTGACCCGACAGGGGGTAGCTACGAGCAGTACTTC.

Only a few counts were recorded for this clonotype. The chain is built from TRBV27 and TRBJ2-3; 16 nucleotides line up with TRBD2. The CDR3 totals 16 residues. Trimming at V came to 7 bases and at J to 3 bases, leaving 4 bases not matched to a gene. Germline V gene lookup returns CDR1 MNHEY and CDR2 SMNVEV (reference sequence). The CDR3 loop is CASKGLAGGPTDTQYF. CDR3 nucleotide sequence: TGTGCCAGCAAGGGACTAGCGGGGGGGCCGACAGATACGCAGTATTTT.

This chain connects TRBV7-2 to TRBJ2-1; unclear D gene. Trimming removed 5 bases from V and 10 bases from J, with 18 bases in between. From germline, CDR1 is SGHTA and CDR2 FQGNSA. The CDR3 extends over 14 amino acids. The CDR3 here is CASSPTRLSEEQFF. CDR3 nucleotides: TGTGCCAGCAGCCCAACGCGGCTATCCGAAGAGCAGTTCTTC. Full variable domain (rest looked up from reference TRBV7-2 and TRBJ2-1): GAGVSQSPSNKVTEKGKDVELRCDPISGHTALYWYRQSLGQGLEFLIYFQGNSAPDKSGLPSDRFSAERTGGSVSTLTIQRTQQEDSAVYLCASSPTRLSEEQFFGPGTRLTVL.

Only a few counts were recorded for this clonotype. The CDR3 loop reads CASSFGSGRYEQYF. The CDR3, as DNA: TGTGCCAGCAGCTTCGGGTCGGGACGCTACGAGCAGTACTTC. This chain links TRBV11-2 with TRBJ2-7, with D perhaps given as TRBD1 or TRBD2 (5 bases each). The germline CDR1 and CDR2 sequences are SGHAT and FQNNGV. V lost 3 bases and J lost 3, with 12 bases in between. The CDR3 sequence is 14 residues long.

The J gene is TRBJ2-3, the V gene TRBV7-6; D possibly corresponds to TRBD1 (6 bases). This CDR3 is 16 amino acids long. Germline CDR1 reads SGHVS; CDR2 reads FNYEAQ. Trimming took off 6 bases at V and 5 bases at J, with 21 bases between the two ends. The CDR3 nucleotides are TGTGCCAGCAGTTTGGGGGCCCGAGGGGCGAAAGATACGCAGTATTTT. Protein product: CASSLGARGAKDTQYF.

This clonotype was seen a handful of times. The V gene is TRBV12-3 or TRBV12-4, the J gene TRBJ2-7; the D call may be TRBD1 or TRBD2 (5 bases each). This CDR3 is 15 amino acids long. Trimming cost V 4 bases and J 4 bases, with 17 bases left between them. The CDR3 DNA reads as TGTGCCAGCAGTTCGGGGCGAACTCTTGCGTACGAGCAGTACTTC. Its translation is CASSSGRTLAYEQYF.

The sample holds a few counts of this clonotype. This chain links TRBV20-1 with TRBJ2-4; a weak D match, TRBD1 (6 bases). The CDR3 sequence is 13 residues long. Trimming took 1 base from V and 6 from J, leaving 10 bases between them. Germline V lookup: CDR1 DFQATT, CDR2 SNEGSKA (reference sequence). The CDR3 protein is CSARAPRGNIQYF. CDR3 coding DNA: TGCAGTGCTAGAGCCCCCAGGGGAAACATTCAGTACTTC.

This chain connects TRBV6-2 or TRBV6-3 to TRBJ2-7, with TRBD2 matching 7 bases. Germline loops: CDR1 MNHEY, CDR2 SVGEGT. The CDR3 contains 13 residues. V trimming: 0 bases; J trimming: 9 bases; junction bases outside the gene matches: 5. The CDR3 bases are TGTGCCAGCAGTTACTCCTCGGGGAGGGGGCAGTACTTC. Its translation: CASSYSSGRGQYF.

The chain joins TRBV7-9 to TRBJ1-1; 7 bases are shared with TRBD1. Trimming removed 4 bases from V and 0 bases from J; junction bases left unmatched: 14. The germline CDR1 and CDR2 sequences are SEHNR and FQNEAQ (reference sequence). CDR3 size: 18 residues. The CDR3 DNA follows: TGTGCCAGCAGCTCGAGTGTTACCGGGACAGAAATGAACACTGAAGCTTTCTTT. It is translated as CASSSSVTGTEMNTEAFF. Full variable domain (remainder filled in from reference TRBV7-9 and TRBJ1-1): DTGVSQNPRHKITKRGQNVTFRCDPISEHNRLYWYRQTLGQGPEFLTYFQNEAQLEKSRLLSDRFSAERPKGSFSTLEIQRTEQGDSAMYLCASSSSVTGTEMNTEAFFGQGTRLTVV.

The chain uses TRBV20-1 and TRBJ1-2, with D unresolved. The CDR3 has 12 amino acids. Deletions cut 5 bases from V and 3 bases from J, with 10 bases between. Germline V gene data show CDR1 as DFQATT and CDR2 as SNEGSKA (reference sequence). The CDR3 sequence: CSASQADYGYTF. CDR3 nucleotide sequence: TGCAGTGCTTCCCAAGCCGACTATGGCTACACCTTC.

A word on this clonotype: At one end the junction does not follow the germline gene, possibly because of a read error. The rearrangement links TRBV6-6 to TRBJ2-5, with D possibly matching TRBD2 (6 bases). CDR3 length: 11 amino acids. Germline V CDR1 and CDR2: MNHNY, SVGAGI (reference sequence). For the CDR3, the DNA is TGTGCCAGCAGAGAACGGGAGACCCTGTACTTC. It codes for CASRERETLYF.

Of note for this clonotype: This may arise from a read error, as a much more abundant clone is one base away. The gene calls are TRBV6-2 or TRBV6-3 and TRBJ2-7; D might be TRBD2 (5 bases). V lost 10 bases and J 0 bases, leaving 13 bases between the germline ends. Germline lookup yields CDR1 MNHEY and CDR2 SVGEGT. The CDR3 is made up of 13 amino acids. Here the CDR3 reads CAISGEFSYEQYF. DNA for the CDR3: TGTGCCATCTCCGGGGAATTCTCCTACGAGCAGTACTTC.

The chain recombines TRBV13 with TRBJ2-7; 11 bases agree with TRBD2. CDR1 is PRHDT and CDR2 is FYEKMQ in the germline V gene (reference sequence). Trimming at V came to 5 bases and at J to 1 base, leaving 4 bases not matched to a gene. The CDR3 has 15 residues. The DNA for the CDR3 is TGTGCCAGCAGCGGGGGACTAGCGGTTTCCTACGAGCAGTACTTC. The encoded protein is CASSGGLAVSYEQYF. Combining the CDR3 with reference TRBV13 and TRBJ2-7 gives the whole variable domain AAGVIQSPRHLIKEKRETATLKCYPIPRHDTVYWYQQGPGQDPQFLISFYEKMQSDKGSIPDRFSAQQFSDYHSELNMSSLELGDSALYFCASSGGLAVSYEQYFGPGTRLTVT.